This T cell receptor (beta chain) was recovered during a study of response to subunit inactivated influenza vaccine. MiXCR, run by TCRdb on the RT-PCR reads, gives a single entry per CDR3 protein. The repertoire holds fewer than 250,000 distinct CDR3 sequences, with roughly 14% as singletons. Whole-study results and caveats: Authors suggested each seasonal flu vaccination may recruit only limited numbers of new T cells.

Regarding this clonotype: What it binds is not known.

This sequence was found in a man aged 50 to 59 who received an inactivated influenza vaccine. This specimen consisted of CD8+ T cells sorted from PBMCs, obtained approximately 5 days after vaccination.

CDR3 region: CASSKPGTGTVTPYEQYF. The CDR3 DNA is TGTGCCAGCAGCAAACCTGGGACTGGGACGGTCACACCCTACGAGCAGTACTTC. The genes are TRBV28 and TRBJ2-7, with D possibly matching TRBD2 (6 bases). The germline V and J ends were trimmed by 6 bases and 2 bases, with 26 bases remaining between them. This CDR3 contains 18 residues. Germline V lookup: CDR1 MDHEN, CDR2 SYDVKM.